This T cell receptor beta chain was recovered during a study of monozygotic twins with inflammatory bowel disease (dated by TCRdb to between 2018 and 2021). Background for the entire study: The complete study included about 28 monozygotic twin pairs: 19 IBD-discordant Danish pairs and nine German pairs, of which four were IBD-concordant and five were IBD-discordant. The search for disease-associated traits relied mainly on comparing IBD patients with their genetically identical healthy co-twins within discordant pairs. Each individual had, on average, about 151 000 unique TCRalpha sequences and 181 000 unique TCRbeta sequences available for analysis. Overall study results and their limits: Differing immunosuppressive treatments among patients may have added background noise and inter-individual variability to the repertoires. Compared with healthy twins, IBD patients had fewer clonotypes in common with other individuals, a difference most pronounced in patients showing signs of disease activity. No single strong signal or clonotype linked to IBD turned up in the results, so the idea that one exists was not supported. Measured by the inverse Simpson index, TCRbeta repertoire diversity was lower in IBD patients than in their healthy co-twins. Different T cell subtypes could not be distinguished in the analysis. Repertoire similarity did not differ between concordant and discordant twins, which could be due to limited statistical power.

The germline V gene (reference sequence) supplies CDR1 DFQATT and CDR2 SNEGSKA. The CDR3 starts with the cysteine, ends with the phenylalanine, and has 14 residues. A DNA sequence was not provided. From each donor, a roughly 2.4 ml peripheral blood sample was collected into PAXgene tubes and kept at -80 degrees C. Total RNA was isolated from whole blood with the PAXgene blood miRNA kit on an automated QIAcube, without T cell sorting. Deep TCRalpha and TCRbeta repertoire profiling with unique molecular barcoding was performed on peripheral blood of monozygotic twin pairs concordant or discordant for inflammatory bowel disease. Smoking habits were recorded for all twin pairs, with individuals classified as current, former or never smokers. With regard to this clonotype: It lacks a known antigen.

Receptor libraries were prepared by 5' RACE. The input for every TCR library was roughly 3.5 ug of total RNA. For each sample, cDNA synthesis was carried out in eight separate reactions using SMARTScribe reverse transcriptase. During cDNA synthesis, template switching was used to introduce unique molecular identifiers that contained a 6-nucleotide sample barcode. TCRalpha and TCRbeta cDNA was amplified in two nested PCRs of roughly 16 and 10 cycles, and bead purification was carried out after each PCR. Before amplification, the cDNA was both treated with uracil DNA-glycosylase and purified with the QIAquick PCR purification kit. In the second PCR, Illumina TruSeq-compatible adapters and sample-specific barcodes were added. TapeStation and Qubit were used to check library quality and concentration, and 4 to 6 ng of each library went into the pool. The pooled libraries were sequenced with 2 x 100 bp reads and custom sequencing primers on an Illumina HiSeq2500 single-index Rapid Run. Per the source publication's procedure: UMI-based consensus assembly with MiGEC version 1.2.6 was used to correct PCR and sequencing errors. V(D)J alignment, clonotype assembly and CDR3 extraction were performed with MiXCR version 2.1.1. To normalise gene usage, clonotype sharing and MAIT/NKT TCR abundance, the analysis used the top 1000, 10 000 and 20 000 clonotypes per sample. After downsampling to 27 000 UMIs, diversity was calculated as the inverse Simpson index using the vegan R package. Statistical testing used paired Mann-Whitney U tests on the discordant twin pairs and applied Benjamini-Hochberg correction for multiple testing. The reads were reprocessed in TCRdb, with one entry per CDR3 protein sequence and no accompanying DNA. None of the V and J calls come from the authors' own analysis; TCRdb made them. The data table for this sample lists some 400,000 distinct CDR3 sequences. The ten most abundant clones make up 2% to 2.5% of the sample.

Sequencing was carried out using blood. The chain is made from TRBV20-1 and TRBJ2-3. This TCR came from a human donor with ulcerative colitis or Crohn's disease, or a healthy co-twin of an affected twin (not recorded which). The CDR3 protein sequence reads: CSAAFDGVTDTQYF.